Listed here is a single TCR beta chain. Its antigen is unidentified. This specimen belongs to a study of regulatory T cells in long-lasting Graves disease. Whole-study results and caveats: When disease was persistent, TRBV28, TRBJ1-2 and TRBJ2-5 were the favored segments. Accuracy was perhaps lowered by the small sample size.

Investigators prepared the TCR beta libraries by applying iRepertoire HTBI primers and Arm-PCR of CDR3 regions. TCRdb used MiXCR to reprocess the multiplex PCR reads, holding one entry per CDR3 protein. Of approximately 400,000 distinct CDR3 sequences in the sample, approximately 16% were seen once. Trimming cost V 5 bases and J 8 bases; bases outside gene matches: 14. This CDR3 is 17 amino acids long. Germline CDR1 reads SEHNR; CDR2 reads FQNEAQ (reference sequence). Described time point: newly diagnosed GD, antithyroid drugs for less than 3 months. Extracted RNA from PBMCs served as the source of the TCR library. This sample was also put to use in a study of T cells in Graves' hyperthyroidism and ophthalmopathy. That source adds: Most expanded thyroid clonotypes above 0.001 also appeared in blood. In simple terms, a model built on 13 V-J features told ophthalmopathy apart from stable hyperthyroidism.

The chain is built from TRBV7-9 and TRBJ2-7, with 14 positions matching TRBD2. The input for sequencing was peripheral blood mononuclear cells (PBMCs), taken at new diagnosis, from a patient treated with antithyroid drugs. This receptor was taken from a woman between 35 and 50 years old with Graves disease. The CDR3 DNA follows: TGTGCCAGCAGCCTGGGACTAGCGGGAGCCCCTAACGAAAAGCAGTACTTC. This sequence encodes CASSLGLAGAPNEKQYF.